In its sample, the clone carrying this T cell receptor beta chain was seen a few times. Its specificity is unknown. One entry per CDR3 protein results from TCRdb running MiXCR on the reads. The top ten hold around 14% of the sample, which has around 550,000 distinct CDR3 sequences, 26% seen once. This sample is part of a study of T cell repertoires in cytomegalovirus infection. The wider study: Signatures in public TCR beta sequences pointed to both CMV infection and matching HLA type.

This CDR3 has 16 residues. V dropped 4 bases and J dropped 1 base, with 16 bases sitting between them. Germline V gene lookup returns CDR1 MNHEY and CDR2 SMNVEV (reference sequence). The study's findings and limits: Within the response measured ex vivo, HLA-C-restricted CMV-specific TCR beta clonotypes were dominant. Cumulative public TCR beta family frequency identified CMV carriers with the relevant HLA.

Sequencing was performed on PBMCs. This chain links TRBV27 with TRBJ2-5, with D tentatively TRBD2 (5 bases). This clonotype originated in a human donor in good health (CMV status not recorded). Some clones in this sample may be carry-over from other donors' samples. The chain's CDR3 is CASSYRGLGIQETQYF. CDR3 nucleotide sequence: TGTGCCAGCAGTTACCGAGGGCTAGGGATCCAAGAGACCCAGTACTTC.